This TCR beta chain stems from a study of cytomegalovirus exposure and HLA in healthy donors. The V end was cut by 5 bases, the J end by 4 bases, with 14 bases between. The CDR3 has 14 residues. Germline-derived CDR1 and CDR2 are MNHEY and SVGAGI. Some clones are missing from TCRdb's copy, which holds only in-frame ones; the method was immunoSEQ multiplex PCR. Seen here are 200,000 to 250,000 clones, about 90% observed once, and the top ten hold 9.5% to 15%. The sequenced sample consisted of PBMCs. This rearrangement joins TRBV6-5 to TRBJ1-2; no definite D call. The sequence came from a man between 18 and 29 years old in good health and CMV-seropositive. CDR3 DNA: TGTGCCAGCAGTGGCTCAGGACCGCCCTATGGCTACACCTTC. It specifies CASSGSGPPYGYTF.